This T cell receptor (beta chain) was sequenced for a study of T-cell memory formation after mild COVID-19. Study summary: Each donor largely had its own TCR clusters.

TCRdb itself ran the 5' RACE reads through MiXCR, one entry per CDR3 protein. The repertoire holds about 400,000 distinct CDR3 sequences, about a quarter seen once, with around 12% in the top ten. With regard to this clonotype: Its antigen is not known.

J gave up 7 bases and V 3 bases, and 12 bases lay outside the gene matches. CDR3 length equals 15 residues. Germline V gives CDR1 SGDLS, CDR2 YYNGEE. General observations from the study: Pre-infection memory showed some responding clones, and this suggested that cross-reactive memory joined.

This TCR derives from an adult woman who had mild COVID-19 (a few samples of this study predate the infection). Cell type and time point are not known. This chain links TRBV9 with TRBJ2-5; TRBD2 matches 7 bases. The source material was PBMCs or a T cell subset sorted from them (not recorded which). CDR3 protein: CASSATSHGGATQYF. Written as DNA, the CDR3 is TGTGCCAGCAGCGCGACTAGCCATGGAGGGGCGACCCAGTACTTC.